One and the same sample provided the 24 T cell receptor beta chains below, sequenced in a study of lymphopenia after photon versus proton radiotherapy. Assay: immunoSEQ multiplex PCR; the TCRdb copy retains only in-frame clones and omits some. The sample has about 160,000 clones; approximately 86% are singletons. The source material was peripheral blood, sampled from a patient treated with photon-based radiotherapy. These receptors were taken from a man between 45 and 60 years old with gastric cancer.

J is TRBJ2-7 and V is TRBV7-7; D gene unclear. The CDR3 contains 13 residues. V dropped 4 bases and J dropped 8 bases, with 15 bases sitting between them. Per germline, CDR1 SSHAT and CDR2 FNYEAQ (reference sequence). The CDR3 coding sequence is TGTGCCAGCAGCTCCGGCACCCCTGCGAAGCAGTACTTC. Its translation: CASSSGTPAKQYF.

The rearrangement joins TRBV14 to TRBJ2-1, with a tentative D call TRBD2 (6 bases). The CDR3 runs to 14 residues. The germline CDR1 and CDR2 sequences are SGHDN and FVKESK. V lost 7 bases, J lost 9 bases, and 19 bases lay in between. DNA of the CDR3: TGTGCCAGCAAGGGACTCATGGGAGAGGGTGAGCAGTTCTTC. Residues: CASKGLMGEGEQFF.

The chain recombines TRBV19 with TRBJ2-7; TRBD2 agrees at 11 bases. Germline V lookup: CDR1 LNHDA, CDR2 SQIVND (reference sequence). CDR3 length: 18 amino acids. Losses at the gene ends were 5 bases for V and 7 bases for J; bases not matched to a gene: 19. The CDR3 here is CASSPGTSGAAGPGEQYF. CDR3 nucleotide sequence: TGTGCCAGTAGTCCCGGGACTAGCGGAGCGGCAGGCCCGGGGGAGCAGTACTTC. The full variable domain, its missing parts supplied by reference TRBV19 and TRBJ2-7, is DGGITQSPKYLFRKEGQNVTLSCEQNLNHDAMYWYRQDPGQGLRLIYYSQIVNDFQKGDIAEGYSVSREKKESFPLTVTSAQKNPTAFYLCASSPGTSGAAGPGEQYFGPGTRLTVT.

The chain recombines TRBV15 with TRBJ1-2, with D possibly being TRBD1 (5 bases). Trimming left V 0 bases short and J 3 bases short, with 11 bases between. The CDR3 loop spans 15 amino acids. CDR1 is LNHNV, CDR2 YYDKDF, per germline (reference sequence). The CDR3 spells CATSRELGTYYGYTF. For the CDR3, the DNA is TGTGCCACCAGCAGAGAACTAGGGACCTACTATGGCTACACCTTC.

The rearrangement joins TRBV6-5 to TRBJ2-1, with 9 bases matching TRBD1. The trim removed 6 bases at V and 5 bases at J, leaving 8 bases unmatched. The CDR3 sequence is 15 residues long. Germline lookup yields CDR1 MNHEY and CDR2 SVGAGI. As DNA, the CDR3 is TGTGCCAGCAGAGATACCGGGACAGGGAACAATGAGCAGTTCTTC. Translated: CASRDTGTGNNEQFF.

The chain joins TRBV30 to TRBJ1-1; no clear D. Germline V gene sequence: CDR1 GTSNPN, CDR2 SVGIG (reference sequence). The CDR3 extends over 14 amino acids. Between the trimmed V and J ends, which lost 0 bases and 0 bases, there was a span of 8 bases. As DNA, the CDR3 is TGTGCCTGGAGTGTTGGCAGGCTGAACACTGAAGCTTTCTTT. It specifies CAWSVGRLNTEAFF.

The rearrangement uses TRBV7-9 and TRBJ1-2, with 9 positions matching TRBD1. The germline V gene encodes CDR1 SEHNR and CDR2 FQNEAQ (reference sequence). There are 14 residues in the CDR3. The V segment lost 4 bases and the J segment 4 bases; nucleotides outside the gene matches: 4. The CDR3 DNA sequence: TGTGCCAGCAGCTCGGAGACAGGGGGCTATGGCTACACCTTC. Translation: CASSSETGGYGYTF.

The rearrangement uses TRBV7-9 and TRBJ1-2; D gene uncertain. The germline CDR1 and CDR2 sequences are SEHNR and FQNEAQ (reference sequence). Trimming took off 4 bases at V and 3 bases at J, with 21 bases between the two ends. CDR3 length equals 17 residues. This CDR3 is CASSSSSDFQSHYGYTF. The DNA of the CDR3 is TGTGCCAGCAGCTCCAGCTCAGATTTCCAAAGCCACTATGGCTACACCTTC.

The CDR3 is CASSLGRADTQYF. The CDR3 DNA sequence: TGCGCCAGCAGCTTGGGACGGGCGGATACGCAGTATTTT. The rearrangement links TRBV5-1 to TRBJ2-3; no clear D. This CDR3 is built from 13 residues. Germline-derived CDR1 and CDR2 are SGHRS and YFSETQ. V lost 0 bases, J lost 6 bases, and 8 bases lay in between. The full variable domain, completed using reference TRBV5-1 and TRBJ2-3, is KAGVTQTPRYLIKTRGQQVTLSCSPISGHRSVSWYQQTPGQGLQFLFEYFSETQRNKGNFPGRFSGRQFSNSRSEMNVSTLELGDSALYLCASSLGRADTQYFGPGTRLTVL.

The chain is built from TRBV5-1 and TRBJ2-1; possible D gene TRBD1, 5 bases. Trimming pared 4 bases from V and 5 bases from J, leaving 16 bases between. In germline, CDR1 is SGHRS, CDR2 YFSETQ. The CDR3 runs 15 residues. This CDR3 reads CASSRVGQVDNEQFF. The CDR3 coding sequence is TGCGCCAGCAGCCGGGTGGGGCAGGTCGACAATGAGCAGTTCTTC.

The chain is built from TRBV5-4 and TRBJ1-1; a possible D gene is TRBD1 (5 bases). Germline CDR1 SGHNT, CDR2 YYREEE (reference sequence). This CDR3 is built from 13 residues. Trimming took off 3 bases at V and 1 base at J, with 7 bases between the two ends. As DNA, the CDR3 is TGTGCCAGCAGCTCCGGGACGAACACTGAAGCTTTCTTT. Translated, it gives CASSSGTNTEAFF.

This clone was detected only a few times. The CDR3 sequence: CASSLELAEYTDTQYF. In DNA form, the CDR3 reads TGCGCCAGCAGCTTGGAACTAGCGGAATACACAGATACGCAGTATTTT. V and J are TRBV5-1 and TRBJ2-3; 8 nucleotides align to TRBD2. Germline assignment: CDR1 SGHRS and CDR2 YFSETQ. J lost 2 bases, V lost 0 bases, and 5 bases had no gene match. This CDR3 region has 16 residues. Filled out from reference TRBV5-1 and TRBJ2-3, the complete variable domain reads KAGVTQTPRYLIKTRGQQVTLSCSPISGHRSVSWYQQTPGQGLQFLFEYFSETQRNKGNFPGRFSGRQFSNSRSEMNVSTLELGDSALYLCASSLELAEYTDTQYFGPGTRLTVL.

The CDR3 is CASSFSLGQKNIQYF. CDR3 DNA sequence: TGTGCCAGCAGCTTCTCATTGGGACAGAAAAACATTCAGTACTTC. The chain is built from TRBV9 and TRBJ2-4, with TRBD1 identical over 7 bases. Losses at the gene ends were 4 bases for V and 4 bases for J; bases not matched to a gene: 8. The CDR3 has 15 amino acids. CDR1 and CDR2 (germline): SGDLS, YYNGEE.

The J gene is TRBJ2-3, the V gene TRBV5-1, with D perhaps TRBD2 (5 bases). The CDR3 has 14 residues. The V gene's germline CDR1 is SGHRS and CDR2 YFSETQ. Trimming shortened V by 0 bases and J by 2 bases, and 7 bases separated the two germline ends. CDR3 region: CASSLGLTTDTQYF. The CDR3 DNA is TGCGCCAGCAGCTTGGGACTAACCACAGATACGCAGTATTTT. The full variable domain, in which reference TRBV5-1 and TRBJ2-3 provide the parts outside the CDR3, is KAGVTQTPRYLIKTRGQQVTLSCSPISGHRSVSWYQQTPGQGLQFLFEYFSETQRNKGNFPGRFSGRQFSNSRSEMNVSTLELGDSALYLCASSLGLTTDTQYFGPGTRLTVL.

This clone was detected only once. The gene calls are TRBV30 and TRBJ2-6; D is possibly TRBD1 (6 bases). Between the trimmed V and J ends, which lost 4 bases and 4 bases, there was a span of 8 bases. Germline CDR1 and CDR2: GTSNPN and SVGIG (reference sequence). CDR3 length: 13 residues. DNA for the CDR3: TGTGCCTGGACAGGGGCGGGGGCCAACGTCCTGACTTTC. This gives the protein CAWTGAGANVLTF.

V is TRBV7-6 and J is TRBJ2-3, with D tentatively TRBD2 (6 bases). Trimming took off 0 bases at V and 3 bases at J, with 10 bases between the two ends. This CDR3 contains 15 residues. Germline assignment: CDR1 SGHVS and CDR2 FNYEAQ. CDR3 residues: CASSLAGGETDTQYF. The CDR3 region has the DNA TGTGCCAGCAGCTTAGCGGGAGGAGAAACAGATACGCAGTATTTT.

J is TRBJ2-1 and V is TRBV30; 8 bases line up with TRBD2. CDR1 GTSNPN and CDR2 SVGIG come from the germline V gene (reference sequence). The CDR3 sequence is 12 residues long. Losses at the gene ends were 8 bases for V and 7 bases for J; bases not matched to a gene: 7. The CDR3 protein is CAGDSGENEQFF. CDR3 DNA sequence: TGTGCCGGAGATAGCGGGGAAAATGAGCAGTTCTTC.

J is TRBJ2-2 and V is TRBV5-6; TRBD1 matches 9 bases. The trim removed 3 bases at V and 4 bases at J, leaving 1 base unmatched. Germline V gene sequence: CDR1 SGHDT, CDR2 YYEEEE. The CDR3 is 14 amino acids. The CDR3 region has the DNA TGTGCCAGCAGCTGGGACAGGGTCACCGGGGAGCTGTTTTTT. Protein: CASSWDRVTGELFF.

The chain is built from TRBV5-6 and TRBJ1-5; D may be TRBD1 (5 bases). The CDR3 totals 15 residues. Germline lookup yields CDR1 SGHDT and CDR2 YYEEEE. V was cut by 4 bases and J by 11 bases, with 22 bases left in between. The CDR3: CASSHNRLSGGAQHF. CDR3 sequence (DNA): TGTGCCAGCAGCCATAACAGGCTTTCTGGAGGGGCCCAGCATTTT.

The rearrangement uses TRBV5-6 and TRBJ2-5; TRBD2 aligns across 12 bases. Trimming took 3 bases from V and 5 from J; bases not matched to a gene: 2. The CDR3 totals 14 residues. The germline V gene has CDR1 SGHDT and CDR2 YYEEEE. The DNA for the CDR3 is TGTGCCAGCAGCTCCGGACTAGCGGGGGAGACCCAGTACTTC. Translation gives CASSSGLAGETQYF.

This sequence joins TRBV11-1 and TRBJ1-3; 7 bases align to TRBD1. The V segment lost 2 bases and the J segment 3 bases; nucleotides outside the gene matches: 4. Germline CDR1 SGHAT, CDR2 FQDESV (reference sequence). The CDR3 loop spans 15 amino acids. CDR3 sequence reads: CASSLQGEIGNTIYF. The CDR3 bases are TGTGCCAGCAGCTTACAGGGGGAAATTGGAAACACCATATATTTT. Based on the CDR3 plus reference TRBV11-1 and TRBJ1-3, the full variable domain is EAEVAQSPRYKITEKSQAVAFWCDPISGHATLYWYRQILGQGPELLVQFQDESVVDDSQLPKDRFSAERLKGVDSTLKIQPAELGDSAMYLCASSLQGEIGNTIYFGEGSWLTVV.

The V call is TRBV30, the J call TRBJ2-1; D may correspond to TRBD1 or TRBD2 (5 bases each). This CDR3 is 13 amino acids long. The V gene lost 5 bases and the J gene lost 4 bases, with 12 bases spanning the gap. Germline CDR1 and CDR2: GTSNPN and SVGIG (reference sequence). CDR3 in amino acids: CAWQWGSYNEQFF. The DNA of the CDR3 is TGTGCCTGGCAGTGGGGGAGTTACAATGAGCAGTTCTTC.

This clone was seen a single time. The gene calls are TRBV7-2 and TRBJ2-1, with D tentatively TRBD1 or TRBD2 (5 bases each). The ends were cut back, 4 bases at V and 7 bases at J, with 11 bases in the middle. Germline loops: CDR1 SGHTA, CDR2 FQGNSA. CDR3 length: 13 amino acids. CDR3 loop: CASSSGRWNEQFF. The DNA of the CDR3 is TGTGCCAGCAGCTCGGGACGGTGGAATGAGCAGTTCTTC. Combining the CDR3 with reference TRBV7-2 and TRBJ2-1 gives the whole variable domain GAGVSQSPSNKVTEKGKDVELRCDPISGHTALYWYRQSLGQGLEFLIYFQGNSAPDKSGLPSDRFSAERTGGSVSTLTIQRTQQEDSAVYLCASSSGRWNEQFFGPGTRLTVL.

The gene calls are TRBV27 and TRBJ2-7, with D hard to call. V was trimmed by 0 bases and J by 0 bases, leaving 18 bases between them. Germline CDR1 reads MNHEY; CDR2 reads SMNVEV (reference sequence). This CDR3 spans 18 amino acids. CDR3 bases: TGTGCCAGCAGTTTATCGCCCGATTTTGTAAACCCCTCCTACGAGCAGTACTTC. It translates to CASSLSPDFVNPSYEQYF.